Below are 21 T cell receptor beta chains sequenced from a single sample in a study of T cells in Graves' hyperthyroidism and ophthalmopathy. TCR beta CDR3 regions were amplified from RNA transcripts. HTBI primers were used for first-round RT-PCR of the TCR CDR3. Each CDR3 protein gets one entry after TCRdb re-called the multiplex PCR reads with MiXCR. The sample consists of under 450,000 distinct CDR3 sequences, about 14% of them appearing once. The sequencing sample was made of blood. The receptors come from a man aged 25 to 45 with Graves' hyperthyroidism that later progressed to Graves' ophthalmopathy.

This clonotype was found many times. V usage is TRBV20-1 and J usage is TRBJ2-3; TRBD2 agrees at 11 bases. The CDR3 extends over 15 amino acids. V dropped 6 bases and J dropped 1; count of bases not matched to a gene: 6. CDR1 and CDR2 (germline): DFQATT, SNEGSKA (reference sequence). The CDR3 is CSAQRGLAGTDTQYF. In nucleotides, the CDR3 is TGCAGTGCCCAAAGGGGACTAGCGGGCACAGATACGCAGTATTTT.

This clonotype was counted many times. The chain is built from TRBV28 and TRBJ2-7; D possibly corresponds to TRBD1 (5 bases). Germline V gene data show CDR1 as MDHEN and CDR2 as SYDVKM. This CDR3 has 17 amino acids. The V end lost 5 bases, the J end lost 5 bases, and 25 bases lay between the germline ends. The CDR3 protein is CASSQIPYRRLLNEQYF. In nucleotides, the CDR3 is TGTGCCAGCAGTCAAATCCCCTACAGGAGATTACTGAACGAGCAGTACTTC.

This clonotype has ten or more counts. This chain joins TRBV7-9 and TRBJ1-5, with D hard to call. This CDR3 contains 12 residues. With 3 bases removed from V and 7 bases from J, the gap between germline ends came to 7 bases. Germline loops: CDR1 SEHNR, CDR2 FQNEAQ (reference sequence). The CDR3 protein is CASSFFGQPQHF. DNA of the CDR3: TGTGCCAGCAGCTTCTTTGGGCAGCCCCAGCATTTT. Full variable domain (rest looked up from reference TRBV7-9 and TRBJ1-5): DTGVSQNPRHKITKRGQNVTFRCDPISEHNRLYWYRQTLGQGPEFLTYFQNEAQLEKSRLLSDRFSAERPKGSFSTLEIQRTEQGDSAMYLCASSFFGQPQHFGDGTRLSIL.

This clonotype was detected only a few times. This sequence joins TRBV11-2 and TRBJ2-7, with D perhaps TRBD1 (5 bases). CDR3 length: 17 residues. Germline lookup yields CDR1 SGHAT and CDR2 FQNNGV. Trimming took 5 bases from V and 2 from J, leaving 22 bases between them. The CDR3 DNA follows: TGTGCCAGCAGCCCAAGGTTAGGGGAAGAGAAGGCCTACGAGCAGTACTTC. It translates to CASSPRLGEEKAYEQYF.

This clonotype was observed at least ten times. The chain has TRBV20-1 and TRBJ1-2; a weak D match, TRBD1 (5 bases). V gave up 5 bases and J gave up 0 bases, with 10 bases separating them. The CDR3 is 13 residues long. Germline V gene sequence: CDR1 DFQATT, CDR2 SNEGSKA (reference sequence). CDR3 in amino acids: CSAQTETNYGYTF. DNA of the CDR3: TGCAGTGCTCAGACAGAGACTAACTATGGCTACACCTTC.

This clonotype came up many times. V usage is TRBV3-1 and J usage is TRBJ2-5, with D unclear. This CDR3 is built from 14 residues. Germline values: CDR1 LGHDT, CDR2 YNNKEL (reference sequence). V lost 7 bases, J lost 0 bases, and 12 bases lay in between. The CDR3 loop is CASTQARHQETQYF. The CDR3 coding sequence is TGTGCCAGCACCCAGGCTCGCCACCAAGAGACCCAGTACTTC.

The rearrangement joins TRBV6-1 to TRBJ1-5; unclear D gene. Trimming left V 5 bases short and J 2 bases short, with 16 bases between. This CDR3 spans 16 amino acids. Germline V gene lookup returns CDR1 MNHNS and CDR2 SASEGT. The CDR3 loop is CASSSHGRQGNQPQHF. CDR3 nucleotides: TGTGCCAGCAGTTCTCACGGGAGGCAGGGCAATCAGCCCCAGCATTTT.

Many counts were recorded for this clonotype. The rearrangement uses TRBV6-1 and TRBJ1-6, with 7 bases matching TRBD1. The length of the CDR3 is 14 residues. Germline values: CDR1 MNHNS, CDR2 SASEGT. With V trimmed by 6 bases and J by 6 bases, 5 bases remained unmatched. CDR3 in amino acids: CASSWDRINSPLHF. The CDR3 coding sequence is TGTGCCAGCAGCTGGGACAGAATTAATTCACCCCTCCACTTT.

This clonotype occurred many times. CDR3 residues: CAWSEDLAGGVADTQYF. The CDR3 DNA is TGTGCCTGGAGTGAGGACCTAGCGGGGGGCGTCGCAGATACGCAGTATTTT. The chain has TRBV30 and TRBJ2-3; 11 bases match TRBD2. Germline-derived CDR1 and CDR2 are GTSNPN and SVGIG (reference sequence). Trimming at V came to 1 base and at J to 4 bases, leaving 10 bases not matched to a gene. The CDR3 runs 17 residues.

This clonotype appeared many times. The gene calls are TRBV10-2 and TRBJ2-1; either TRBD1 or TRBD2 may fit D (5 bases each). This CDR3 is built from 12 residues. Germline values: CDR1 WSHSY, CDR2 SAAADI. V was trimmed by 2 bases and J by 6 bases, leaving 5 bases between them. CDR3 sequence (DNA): TGCGCCAGCAGTGAGGGGGGCAATGAGCAGTTCTTC. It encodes CASSEGGNEQFF.

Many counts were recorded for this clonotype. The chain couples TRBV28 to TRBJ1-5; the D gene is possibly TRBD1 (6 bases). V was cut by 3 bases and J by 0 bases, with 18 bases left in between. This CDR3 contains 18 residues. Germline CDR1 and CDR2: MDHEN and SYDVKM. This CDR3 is CASSFTGPNIYSNQPQHF. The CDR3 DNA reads TGTGCCAGCAGTTTCACAGGGCCTAATATTTATAGCAATCAGCCCCAGCATTTT. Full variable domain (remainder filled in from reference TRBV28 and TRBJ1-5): DVKVTQSSRYLVKRTGEKVFLECVQDMDHENMFWYRQDPGLGLRLIYFSYDVKMKEKGDIPEGYSVSREKKERFSLILESASTNQTSMYLCASSFTGPNIYSNQPQHFGDGTRLSIL.

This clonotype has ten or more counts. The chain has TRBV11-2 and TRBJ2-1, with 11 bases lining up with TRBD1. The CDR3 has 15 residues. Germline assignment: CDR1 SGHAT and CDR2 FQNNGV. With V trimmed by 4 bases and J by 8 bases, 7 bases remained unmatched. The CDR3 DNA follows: TGTGCCAGCAGCTCCCGGGACAGGGGGTCGTATGAGCAGTTCTTC. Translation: CASSSRDRGSYEQFF. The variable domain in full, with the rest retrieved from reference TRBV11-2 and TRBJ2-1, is EAGVAQSPRYKIIEKRQSVAFWCNPISGHATLYWYQQILGQGPKLLIQFQNNGVVDDSQLPKDRFSAERLKGVDSTLKIQPAKLEDSAVYLCASSSRDRGSYEQFFGPGTRLTVL.

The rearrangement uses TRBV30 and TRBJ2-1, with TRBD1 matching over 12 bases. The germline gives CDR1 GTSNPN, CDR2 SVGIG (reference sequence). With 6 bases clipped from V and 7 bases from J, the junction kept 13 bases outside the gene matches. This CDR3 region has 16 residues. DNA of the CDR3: TGTGCCTGCCCCTTCAACCGGGACAGGGGGCCTAATGAGCAGTTCTTC. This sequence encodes CACPFNRDRGPNEQFF.

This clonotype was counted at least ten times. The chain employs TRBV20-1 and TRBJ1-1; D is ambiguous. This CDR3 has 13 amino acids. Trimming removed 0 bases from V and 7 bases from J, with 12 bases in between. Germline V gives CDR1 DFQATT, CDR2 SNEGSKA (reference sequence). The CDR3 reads CSARDKGTGEAFF. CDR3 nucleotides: TGCAGTGCTAGAGATAAGGGAACGGGTGAAGCTTTCTTT.

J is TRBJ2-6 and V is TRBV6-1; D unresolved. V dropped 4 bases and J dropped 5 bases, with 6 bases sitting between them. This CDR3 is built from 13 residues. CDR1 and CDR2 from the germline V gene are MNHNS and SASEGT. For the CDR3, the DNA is TGTGCCAGCAGTGGGGTCTGGGCCAACGTCCTGACTTTC. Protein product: CASSGVWANVLTF.

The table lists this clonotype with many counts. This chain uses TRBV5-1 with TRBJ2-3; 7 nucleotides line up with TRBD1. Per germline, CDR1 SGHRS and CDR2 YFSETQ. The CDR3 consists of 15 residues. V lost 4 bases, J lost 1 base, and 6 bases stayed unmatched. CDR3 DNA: TGCGCCAGCAGCGGGAGACAGGGAGGCACAGATACGCAGTATTTT. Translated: CASSGRQGGTDTQYF.

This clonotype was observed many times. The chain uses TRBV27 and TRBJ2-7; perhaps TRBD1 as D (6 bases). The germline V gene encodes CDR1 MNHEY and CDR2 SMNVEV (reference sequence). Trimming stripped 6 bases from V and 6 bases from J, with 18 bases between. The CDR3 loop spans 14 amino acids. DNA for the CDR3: TGTGCCAGCAGCTTGGGGGCAAGGTACTCCGAGCAGTACTTC. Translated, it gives CASSLGARYSEQYF.

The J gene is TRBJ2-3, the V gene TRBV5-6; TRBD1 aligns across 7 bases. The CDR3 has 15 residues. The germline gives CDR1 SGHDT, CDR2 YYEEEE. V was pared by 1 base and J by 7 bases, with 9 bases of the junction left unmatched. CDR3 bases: TGTGCCAGCAGCTTGCCCCCCGGGACAGACCATACGCAGTATTTT. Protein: CASSLPPGTDHTQYF.

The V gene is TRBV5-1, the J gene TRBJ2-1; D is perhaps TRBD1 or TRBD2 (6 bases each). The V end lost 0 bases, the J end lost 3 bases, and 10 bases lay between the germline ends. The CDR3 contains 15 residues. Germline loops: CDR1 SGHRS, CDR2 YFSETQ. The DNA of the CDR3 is TGCGCCAGCAGCTTGGTCAGGGGAGGCTACAATGAGCAGTTCTTC. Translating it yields CASSLVRGGYNEQFF.

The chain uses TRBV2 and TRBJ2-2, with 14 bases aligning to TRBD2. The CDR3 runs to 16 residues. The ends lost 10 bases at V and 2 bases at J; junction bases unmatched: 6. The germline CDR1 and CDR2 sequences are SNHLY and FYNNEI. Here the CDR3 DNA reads TGTGCCAACACCGGACTAGCGGGGGGAAACACCGGGGAGCTGTTTTTT. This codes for CANTGLAGGNTGELFF.

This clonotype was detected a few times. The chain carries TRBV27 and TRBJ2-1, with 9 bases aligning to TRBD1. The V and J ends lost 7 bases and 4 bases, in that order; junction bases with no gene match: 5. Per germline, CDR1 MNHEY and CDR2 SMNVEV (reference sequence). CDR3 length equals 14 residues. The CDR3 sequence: CASTRDREYNEQFF. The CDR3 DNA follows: TGTGCCAGCACCCGGGACAGGGAGTACAATGAGCAGTTCTTC.